This entry concerns a single T cell receptor beta chain. With 3 bases removed from V and 9 bases from J, the gap between germline ends came to 21 bases. The CDR3 sequence is 14 residues long. The germline gives CDR1 DFQATT, CDR2 SNEGSKA (reference sequence). The data were obtained in a study of T cells in Graves' hyperthyroidism and ophthalmopathy. Exclusion of patients followed from uncontrolled infection, other autoimmune disease, pregnancy or lactation. Sample collection date corresponds to first hyperthyroidism diagnosis, prior to any ophthalmopathy symptoms. What was amplified from RNA transcripts were TCR beta CDR3 regions. RT-PCR in the first round (using the HTBI primer set) targeted the TCR CDR3. TCRdb independently ran MiXCR on the multiplex PCR reads; one entry per CDR3 protein. Found here are approximately 360,000 distinct CDR3 sequences, approximately 14% of them singletons; the top ten hold roughly 26%.

The source of this sequence is a woman in her late teens or twenties with Graves' hyperthyroidism that later progressed to Graves' ophthalmopathy. The chain joins TRBV20-1 to TRBJ2-7, with a possible D match to TRBD2 (6 bases). Sequenced material: blood. The CDR3 DNA sequence: TGCAGTGCTAGTATAGGGGCCCACGCGCGGGGGCAGTACTTC. Encoded protein: CSASIGAHARGQYF.